This T cell receptor (beta chain) was sequenced during a study of blood T cell repertoires in COVID-19. For the study at large: The United States, Italy and Spain supplied acute and convalescent COVID-19 samples.

Cohort assignment relied on participant-reported clinical history. Per the study methods: Reference gene primers were amplified, and this amplification served to estimate nucleated cell counts. TCRdb keeps only in-frame clones here, not all; method: immunoSEQ multiplex PCR. That table supplies the V and J calls and clone size; D and trimming were determined from the DNA. The table has 120,000 to 150,000 clones, around 89% seen once. The CDR3 has 13 amino acids. CDR1 and CDR2 from the germline V gene are SGHNT and YYREEE (reference sequence). J lost 5 bases, V lost 0 bases, and 1 base had no gene match.

Sequencing was done on a sample of PBMCs or T cells enriched from blood (not recorded which). This TCR derives from a woman aged 30 to 39 with acute COVID-19. V gene TRBV5-4 combines with J gene TRBJ1-2, with TRBD1 matching over 7 bases. The CDR3 sequence is CASSLGRGYGYTF. CDR3 bases: TGTGCCAGCAGCTTGGGCAGGGGGTATGGCTACACCTTC.